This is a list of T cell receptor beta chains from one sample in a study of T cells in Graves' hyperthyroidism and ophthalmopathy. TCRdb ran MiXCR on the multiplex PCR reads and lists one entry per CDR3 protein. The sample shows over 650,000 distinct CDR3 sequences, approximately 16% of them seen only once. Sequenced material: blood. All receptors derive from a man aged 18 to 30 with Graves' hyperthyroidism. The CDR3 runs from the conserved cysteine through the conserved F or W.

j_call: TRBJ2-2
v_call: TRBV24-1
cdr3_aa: CATSDLGDTGELFF

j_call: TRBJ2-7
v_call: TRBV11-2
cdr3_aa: CASSPGAHSSYEQYF

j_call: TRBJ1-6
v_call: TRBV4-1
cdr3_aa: CASSPAGMRRGSPLHF

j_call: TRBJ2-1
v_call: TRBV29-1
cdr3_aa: CSVTEVLNEQFF

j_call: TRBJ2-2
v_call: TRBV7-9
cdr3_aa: CASSLDSGLAGELFF

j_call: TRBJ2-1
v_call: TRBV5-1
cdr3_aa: CASSSESGSYNEQFF

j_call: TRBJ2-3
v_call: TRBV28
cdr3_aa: CASSLFLAGVGTDTQYF

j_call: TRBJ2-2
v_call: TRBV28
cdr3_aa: CASSSPGQGASGELFF

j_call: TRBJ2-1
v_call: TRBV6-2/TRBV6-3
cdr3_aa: CASSYFRGDYNEQFF

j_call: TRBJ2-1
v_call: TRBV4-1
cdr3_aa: CASSQDSLPEQFF

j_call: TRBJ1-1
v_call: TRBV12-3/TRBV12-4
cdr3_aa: CASSYRGQTNTEAFF

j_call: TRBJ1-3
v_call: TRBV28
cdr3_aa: CASRLDRGSFGNTIYF

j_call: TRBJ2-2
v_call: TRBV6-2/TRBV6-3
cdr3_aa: CASSYSRTGLFTGELFF